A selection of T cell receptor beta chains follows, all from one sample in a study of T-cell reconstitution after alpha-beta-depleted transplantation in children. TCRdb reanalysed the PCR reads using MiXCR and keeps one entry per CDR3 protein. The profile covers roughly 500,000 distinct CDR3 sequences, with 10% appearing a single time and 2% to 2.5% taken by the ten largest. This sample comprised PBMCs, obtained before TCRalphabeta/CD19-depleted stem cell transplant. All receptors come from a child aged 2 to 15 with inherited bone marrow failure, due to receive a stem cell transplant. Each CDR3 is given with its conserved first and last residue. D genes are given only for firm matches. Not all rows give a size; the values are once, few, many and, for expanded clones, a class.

TGTGCCAGCAGTTACTCGGGCGTCCACGAGCAGTACTTC	CASSYSGVHEQYF	NA	TRBJ2-7	TRBV6-5	many	13
TGTGCCAGCAGCCGCCTTGGCGGGAGTGTTGGCTCTGGGGCCAACGTCCTGACTTTC	CASSRLGGSVGSGANVLTF	TRBD2	TRBJ2-6	TRBV28	NA	19
TGTGCCAGCAGCACTGTCGGGGGCAACTCCTACGAGCAGTACTTC	CASSTVGGNSYEQYF	NA	TRBJ2-7	TRBV6-1	many	15
TGCAGTGCTAAGTCGGGCAGGGTGGGGGGAGAGCAGTACTTC	CSAKSGRVGGEQYF	NA	TRBJ2-7	TRBV20-1	few	14
TGCGCCAGCAGCCAGCGACAGGGCTATGGCTACACCTTC	CASSQRQGYGYTF	TRBD1	TRBJ1-2	TRBV4-1	NA	13
TGTGCCAGCAGCTTAGGGTCGCGCGGACAGGGGTCGAACACCGGGGAGCTGTTTTTT	CASSLGSRGQGSNTGELFF	TRBD1	TRBJ2-2	TRBV7-6	few	19
TGCAGTGCTAGTCCTCGGAGGGCACAAGAGACCCAGTACTTC	CSASPRRAQETQYF	NA	TRBJ2-5	TRBV20-1	many	14
TGTGCCAGCAGTTTAACGTGGGGCACAGATACGCAGTATTTT	CASSLTWGTDTQYF	NA	TRBJ2-3	TRBV12-3/TRBV12-4	many	14
TGTGCCATCAGTGAGGGTCAGGGGGCAGCCTACGAGCAGTACTTC	CAISEGQGAAYEQYF	TRBD1	TRBJ2-7	TRBV10-3	many	15
TGTGCCTGGAGTGCTCTCAAGGACAGGAACACTGAAGCTTTCTTT	CAWSALKDRNTEAFF	NA	TRBJ1-1	TRBV30	many	15
TGTGCCAGCAGCCAGACTAGCGGGAGATACAATGAGCAGTTCTTC	CASSQTSGRYNEQFF	TRBD2	TRBJ2-1	TRBV12-3/TRBV12-4	NA	15
TGTGCCAGTAGTATGCGGACGTATAACACTGAAGCTTTCTTT	CASSMRTYNTEAFF	NA	TRBJ1-1	TRBV19	many	14
TGTGCCAGCAGCCGCCCGGGACTAGCGGGAGGCACAGATACGCAGTATTTT	CASSRPGLAGGTDTQYF	TRBD2	TRBJ2-3	TRBV7-9	many	17
TGTGCCAGCAGCCAAGTTACAGGGGGCTTTGGAGAGACCCAGTACTTC	CASSQVTGGFGETQYF	TRBD1	TRBJ2-5	TRBV3-1	many	16
TGCGCCAGTGTAGCGACGGGGTCCTACAATGAGCAGTTCTTC	CASVATGSYNEQFF	NA	TRBJ2-1	TRBV5-1	NA	14
TGTGCCAGCAGCCCCCACTCGGCCACAGATACGCAGTATTTT	CASSPHSATDTQYF	NA	TRBJ2-3	TRBV7-9	few	14
TGTGCCTGGAGATGGCTTTCCTATGGCTACACCTTC	CAWRWLSYGYTF	NA	TRBJ1-2	TRBV30	NA	12
TGTGCCATCAGTGGGATCAGGCGGCGTCAGCGCTCCTACAATGAGCAGTTCTTC	CAISGIRRRQRSYNEQFF	NA	TRBJ2-1	TRBV10-3	many	18
TGTGCCAGCTCACCCAATTCCGTCGAGACCCAGTACTTC	CASSPNSVETQYF	NA	TRBJ2-5	TRBV18	few	13
TGTGCCAGCAGCTTAGTAGGTGGGTCGGCCAATGAGCAGTTCTTC	CASSLVGGSANEQFF	NA	TRBJ2-1	TRBV7-6	NA	15
TGTGCCAGCAGTCGGGACGGACTAGCGGTTAACACCGGGGAGCTGTTTTTT	CASSRDGLAVNTGELFF	TRBD2	TRBJ2-2	TRBV27	many	17
TGTGCCAGCAGTTGGGCCTTTTACAATGAGCAGTTCTTC	CASSWAFYNEQFF	NA	TRBJ2-1	TRBV27	many	13
TGTGCCAGCAGCCAGCAGGCTGTGAAGACCCAGTATTTC	CASSQQAVKTQYF	NA	TRBJ2-5	TRBV3-1	many	13
TGTGCCAGCAGAAACAGGGGAAGGGGCACAGATACGCAGTATTTT	CASRNRGRGTDTQYF	TRBD1	TRBJ2-3	TRBV12-3/TRBV12-4	many	15
TGTGCCAGCAGTGACCCCCGGGACAAGAACACTGAAGCTTTCTTT	CASSDPRDKNTEAFF	NA	TRBJ1-1	TRBV2	few	15
TGCAGTGCTAGGCCCCCGTCGAGCTCCTATAATTCACCCCTCCACTTT	CSARPPSSSYNSPLHF	NA	TRBJ1-6	TRBV20-1	few	16
TGTGCCAGCAGGCGGCGGGACCCATCTTTGGAGCTGTTTTTT	CASRRRDPSLELFF	NA	TRBJ2-2	TRBV7-9	NA	14
TGTGCCAGCAGTTTAGGAGGGGACCAAGAGACCCAGTACTTC	CASSLGGDQETQYF	NA	TRBJ2-5	TRBV12-3/TRBV12-4	many	14
TGTGCCAGCAGTGGGGGGACTAGCGGGAGACCCACAGATACGCAGTATTTT	CASSGGTSGRPTDTQYF	TRBD2	TRBJ2-3	TRBV12-3/TRBV12-4	many	17
TGTGCCAGCAGCTTGGCGGCCGCGAGACAAGAGACCCAGTACTTC	CASSLAAARQETQYF	NA	TRBJ2-5	TRBV7-8	many	15
TGCGCCAGCAGCCAAGGGGGAAGAGCGGGCGGCTACACCTTC	CASSQGGRAGGYTF	NA	TRBJ1-2	TRBV4-3	many	14
TGTGCCAGCAGTCTTCGACAGGCCCCGGCTTTCGATAATTCACCCCTCCACTTT	CASSLRQAPAFDNSPLHF	NA	TRBJ1-6	TRBV12-3/TRBV12-4	few	18
TGCAGTGCTAGATCCCCGGGACTAGCGGGAGATCACAATGAGCAGTTCTTC	CSARSPGLAGDHNEQFF	TRBD2	TRBJ2-1	TRBV20-1	few	17
TGTGCCAGCAGGGGACAGGGGGCAAATCAGCCCCAGCATTTT	CASRGQGANQPQHF	TRBD1	TRBJ1-5	TRBV7-9	many	14
TGTGCCATCCGGACACCTACTAACTATGGCTACACCTTC	CAIRTPTNYGYTF	NA	TRBJ1-2	TRBV6-6	many	13
TGTGCCACAGGGGGTGAAAAAGAGACCCAGTACTTC	CATGGEKETQYF	TRBD1	TRBJ2-5	TRBV28	many	12